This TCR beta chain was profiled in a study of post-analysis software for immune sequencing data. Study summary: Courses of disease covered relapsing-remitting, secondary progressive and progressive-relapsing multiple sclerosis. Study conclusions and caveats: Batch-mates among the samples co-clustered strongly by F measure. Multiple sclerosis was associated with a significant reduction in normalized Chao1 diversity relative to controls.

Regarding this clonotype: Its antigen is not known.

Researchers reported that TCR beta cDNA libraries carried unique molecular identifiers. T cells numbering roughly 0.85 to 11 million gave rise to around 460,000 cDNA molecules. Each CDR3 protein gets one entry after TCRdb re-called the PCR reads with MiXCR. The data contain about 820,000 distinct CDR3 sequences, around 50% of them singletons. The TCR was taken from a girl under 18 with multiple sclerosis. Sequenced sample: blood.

CDR3 in amino acids: CASRGDRSFYGYTF. Here the CDR3 DNA reads TGTGCCAGCAGGGGGGACAGAAGCTTCTATGGCTACACCTTC. This rearrangement joins TRBV6-5 to TRBJ1-2, with TRBD1 matching 7 bases. Trimming cost V 6 bases and J 4 bases; bases outside gene matches: 8. This CDR3 region has 14 residues. Germline V gives CDR1 MNHEY, CDR2 SVGAGI.